This passage covers 10 T cell receptor beta chains from one sample sequenced in a study of blood T cell repertoires in COVID-19. The table came from immunoSEQ multiplex PCR; TCRdb's copy has only in-frame clones and leaves some out. The repertoire consists of a few hundred thousand clones, with 65% to 90% occurring once and the leading ten covering around 4.7%. The sample comprised peripheral blood. The receptors originated from a human donor in a cohort sampled during active COVID-19.

The rearrangement links TRBV7-8 to TRBJ1-1, with D perhaps matching TRBD1 (5 bases). The CDR3 is 12 amino acids. CDR1 and CDR2 (germline): SGHVS, FQNEAQ. The germline V and J ends were trimmed by 2 bases and 7 bases, with 8 bases remaining between them. DNA for the CDR3: TGTGCCAGCAGCTTATTCCAGGGTGAAGCTTTCTTT. The encoded protein is CASSLFQGEAFF.

The chain combines TRBV28 with TRBJ1-1, with TRBD1 identical over 10 bases. CDR1 MDHEN and CDR2 SYDVKM come from the germline V gene. The CDR3 spans 15 residues. V dropped 6 bases and J dropped 11; count of bases not matched to a gene: 15. CDR3 DNA sequence: TGTGCCAGCAGCCGTAATGGACAGGGGGTCGATGGGGCTTTCTTT. This gives the protein CASSRNGQGVDGAFF.

V gene TRBV10-3 combines with J gene TRBJ2-7; 9 nucleotides line up with TRBD1. The CDR3 length is 16 residues. Germline V gene sequence: CDR1 ENHRY, CDR2 SYGVKD. The junction had 14 bases not matched to a gene; V was cut back by 11 bases and J by 0 bases. The DNA for the CDR3 is TGTGCCTCCCGGGACAGGGCCGTTTTAAGCTCCTACGAGCAGTACTTC. This gives the protein CASRDRAVLSSYEQYF.

This sequence joins TRBV28 and TRBJ1-5; D not resolved. Germline CDR1 and CDR2: MDHEN and SYDVKM. The CDR3 contains 15 residues. Trimming took 7 bases from V and 4 from J, leaving 17 bases between them. The CDR3 is CASMRHLRNNQPQHF. CDR3 sequence (DNA): TGTGCCAGCATGAGGCATTTACGAAATAATCAGCCCCAGCATTTT.

This sequence joins TRBV27 and TRBJ2-7; 7 bases align to TRBD1. V shed 0 bases and J 4 bases; nucleotides not matched to a gene: 9. CDR3 length: 16 amino acids. Germline CDR1 reads MNHEY; CDR2 reads SMNVEV (reference sequence). CDR3 residues: CASSLSPGTATYEQYF. Written as DNA, the CDR3 is TGTGCCAGCAGTTTATCCCCCGGGACAGCCACGTACGAGCAGTACTTC.

V usage is TRBV4-2 and J usage is TRBJ1-5, with 7 bases aligning to TRBD1. Germline CDR1 and CDR2: LGHNA and YNFKEQ. Losses at the gene ends were 0 bases for V and 7 bases for J; bases not matched to a gene: 6. The CDR3 totals 15 residues. Written as DNA, the CDR3 is TGTGCCAGCAGCCAAGAACAGGGGACTTCGCAGCCCCAGCATTTT. It specifies CASSQEQGTSQPQHF.

The chain joins TRBV28 to TRBJ2-1, with D possibly matching TRBD1 (5 bases). Trimming removed 4 bases from V and 5 bases from J, with 18 bases in between. Per germline, CDR1 MDHEN and CDR2 SYDVKM. The CDR3 is 16 residues long. CDR3 in amino acids: CASSSWLPTANNEQFF. DNA of the CDR3: TGTGCCAGCAGTTCTTGGCTTCCGACAGCGAACAATGAGCAGTTCTTC. The variable domain in full, completed from reference TRBV28 and TRBJ2-1, reads DVKVTQSSRYLVKRTGEKVFLECVQDMDHENMFWYRQDPGLGLRLIYFSYDVKMKEKGDIPEGYSVSREKKERFSLILESASTNQTSMYLCASSSWLPTANNEQFFGPGTRLTVL.

J is TRBJ1-2 and V is TRBV5-1; weak D call: TRBD1 (5 bases). V lost 1 base and J 7 bases, leaving 11 bases between the germline ends. Germline lookup yields CDR1 SGHRS and CDR2 YFSETQ. CDR3 size: 13 residues. CDR3 in DNA: TGCGCCAGCAGCTTGTGGCAGGGCGGTGGCTACACCTTC. This codes for CASSLWQGGGYTF.

This clone was observed a few times. Additional DNA sequences in this sample encode the identical CDR3. The chain has TRBV2 and TRBJ1-1; 7 bases map to TRBD1. CDR1 is SNHLY, CDR2 FYNNEI, per germline. V was pared by 6 bases and J by 5 bases, with 6 bases of the junction left unmatched. The CDR3 sequence is 13 residues long. The CDR3 sequence: CASSDRARTEAFF. Written as DNA, the CDR3 is TGTGCCAGCAGCGACAGGGCCCGAACTGAAGCTTTCTTT.

The chain recombines TRBV18 with TRBJ1-5, with 12 bases fitting TRBD1. Trimming removed 3 bases from V and 5 bases from J; junction bases left unmatched: 2. Germline-derived CDR1 and CDR2 are KGHSH and LQKENI. CDR3 size: 15 residues. In DNA, the CDR3 is TGTGCCAGCTCACCCGGGACAGGGGGCCATCAGCCCCAGCATTTT. It translates to CASSPGTGGHQPQHF.